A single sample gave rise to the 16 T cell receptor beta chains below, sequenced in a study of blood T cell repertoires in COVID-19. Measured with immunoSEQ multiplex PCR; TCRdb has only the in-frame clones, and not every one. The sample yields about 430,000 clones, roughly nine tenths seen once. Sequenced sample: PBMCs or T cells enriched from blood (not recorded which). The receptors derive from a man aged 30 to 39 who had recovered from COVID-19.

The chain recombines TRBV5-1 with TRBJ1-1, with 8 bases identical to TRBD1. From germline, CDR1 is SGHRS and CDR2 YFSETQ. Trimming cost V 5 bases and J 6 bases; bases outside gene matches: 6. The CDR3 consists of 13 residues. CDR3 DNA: TGCGCCAGCAGTTTCAGGGGGCAGGCTGAAGCTTTCTTT. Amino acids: CASSFRGQAEAFF.

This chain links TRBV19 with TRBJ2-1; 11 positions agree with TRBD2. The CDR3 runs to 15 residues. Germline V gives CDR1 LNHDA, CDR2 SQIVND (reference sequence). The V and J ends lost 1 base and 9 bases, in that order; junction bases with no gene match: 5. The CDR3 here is CASSIGVSGRVEQFF. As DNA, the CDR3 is TGTGCCAGTAGTATAGGGGTTAGCGGGAGGGTTGAGCAGTTCTTC.

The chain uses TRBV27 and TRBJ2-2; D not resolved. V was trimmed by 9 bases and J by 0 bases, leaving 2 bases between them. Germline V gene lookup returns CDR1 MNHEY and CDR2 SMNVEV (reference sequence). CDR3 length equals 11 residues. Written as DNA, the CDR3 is TGTGCCAGTACGAACACCGGGGAGCTGTTTTTT. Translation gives CASTNTGELFF.

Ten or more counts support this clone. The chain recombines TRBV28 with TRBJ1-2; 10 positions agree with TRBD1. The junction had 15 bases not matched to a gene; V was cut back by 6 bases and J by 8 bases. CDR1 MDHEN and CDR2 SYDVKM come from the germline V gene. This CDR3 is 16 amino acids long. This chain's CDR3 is CASSVTGGLLIGGYTF. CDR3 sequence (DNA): TGTGCCAGCAGCGTGACAGGGGGCCTTCTTATCGGGGGCTACACCTTC.

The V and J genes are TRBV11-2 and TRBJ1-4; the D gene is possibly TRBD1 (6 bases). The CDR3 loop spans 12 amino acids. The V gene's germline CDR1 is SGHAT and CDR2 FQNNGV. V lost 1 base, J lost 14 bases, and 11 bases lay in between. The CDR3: CASSLVRGELFF. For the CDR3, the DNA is TGTGCCAGCAGCTTAGTCAGGGGAGAGCTGTTTTTT. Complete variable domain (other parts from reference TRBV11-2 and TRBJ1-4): EAGVAQSPRYKIIEKRQSVAFWCNPISGHATLYWYQQILGQGPKLLIQFQNNGVVDDSQLPKDRFSAERLKGVDSTLKIQPAKLEDSAVYLCASSLVRGELFFGSGTQLSVL.

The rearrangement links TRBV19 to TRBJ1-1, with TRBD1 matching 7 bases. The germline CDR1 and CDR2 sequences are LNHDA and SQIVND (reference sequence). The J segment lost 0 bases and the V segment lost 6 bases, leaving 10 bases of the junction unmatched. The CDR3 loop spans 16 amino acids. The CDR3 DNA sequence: TGTGCCAGTAGCCAAACGACAGGGACCATGAACACTGAAGCTTTCTTT. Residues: CASSQTTGTMNTEAFF.

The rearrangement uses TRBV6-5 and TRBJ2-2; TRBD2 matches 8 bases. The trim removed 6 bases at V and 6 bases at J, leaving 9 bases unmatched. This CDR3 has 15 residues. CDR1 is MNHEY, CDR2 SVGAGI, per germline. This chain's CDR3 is CASRSGTSAAGELFF. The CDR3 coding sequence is TGTGCCAGCAGATCCGGGACTAGTGCGGCCGGGGAGCTGTTTTTT.

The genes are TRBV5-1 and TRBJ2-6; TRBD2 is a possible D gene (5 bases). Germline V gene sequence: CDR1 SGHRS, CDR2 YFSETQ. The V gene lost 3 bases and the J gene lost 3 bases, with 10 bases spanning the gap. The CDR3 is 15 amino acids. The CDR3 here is CASSSDGVGANVLTF. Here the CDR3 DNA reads TGCGCCAGCAGCTCGGACGGGGTTGGGGCCAACGTCCTGACTTTC.

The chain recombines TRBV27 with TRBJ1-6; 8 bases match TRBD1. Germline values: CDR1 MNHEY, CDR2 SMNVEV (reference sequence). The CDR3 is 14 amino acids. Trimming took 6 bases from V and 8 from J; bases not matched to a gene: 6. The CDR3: CASRAGTGDSPLHF. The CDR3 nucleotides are TGTGCCAGCAGAGCCGGGACAGGAGATTCACCCCTCCACTTT.

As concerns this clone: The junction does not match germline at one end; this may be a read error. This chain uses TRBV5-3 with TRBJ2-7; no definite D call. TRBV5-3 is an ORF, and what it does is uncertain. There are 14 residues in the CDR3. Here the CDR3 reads CVRSLSPSSYEQYF. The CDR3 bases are TGTGTCAGAAGCTTGTCACCGAGCTCCTACGAGCAGTACTTC.

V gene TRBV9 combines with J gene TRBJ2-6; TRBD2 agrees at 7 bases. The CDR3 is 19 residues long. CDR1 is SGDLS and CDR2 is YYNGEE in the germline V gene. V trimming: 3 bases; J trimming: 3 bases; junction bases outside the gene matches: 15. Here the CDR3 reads CASSDPLTSTLRGANVLTF. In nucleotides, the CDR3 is TGTGCCAGCAGCGACCCCTTGACTAGCACTCTTCGTGGGGCCAACGTCCTGACTTTC.

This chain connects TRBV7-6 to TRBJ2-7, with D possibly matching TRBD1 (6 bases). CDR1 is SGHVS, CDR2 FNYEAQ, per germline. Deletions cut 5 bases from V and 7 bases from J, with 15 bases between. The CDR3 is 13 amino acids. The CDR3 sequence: CASSQTGYGEQYF. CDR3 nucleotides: TGTGCCAGCAGCCAAACAGGGTACGGGGAGCAGTACTTC.

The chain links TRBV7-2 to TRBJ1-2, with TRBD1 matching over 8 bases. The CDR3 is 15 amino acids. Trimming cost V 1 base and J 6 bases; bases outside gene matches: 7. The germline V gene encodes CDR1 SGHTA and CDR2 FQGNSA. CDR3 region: CASSLVGTGLNGYTF. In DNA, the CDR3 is TGTGCCAGCAGCTTAGTCGGGACAGGCCTCAATGGCTACACCTTC.

The CDR3 coding sequence is TGTGCCAGCAGCGTAGCCCGGACAGGAATTCACACAGATACGCAGTATTTT. Its protein product is CASSVARTGIHTDTQYF. This rearrangement joins TRBV9 to TRBJ2-3, with TRBD1 matching over 7 bases. Germline CDR1 and CDR2: SGDLS and YYNGEE. Trimming at V came to 0 bases and at J to 2 bases, leaving 9 bases not matched to a gene. CDR3 length equals 17 residues. Based on the CDR3 plus reference TRBV9 and TRBJ2-3, the full variable domain is DSGVTQTPKHLITATGQRVTLRCSPRSGDLSVYWYQQSLDQGLQFLIQYYNGEERAKGNILERFSAQQFPDLHSELNLSSLELGDSALYFCASSVARTGIHTDTQYFGPGTRLTVL.

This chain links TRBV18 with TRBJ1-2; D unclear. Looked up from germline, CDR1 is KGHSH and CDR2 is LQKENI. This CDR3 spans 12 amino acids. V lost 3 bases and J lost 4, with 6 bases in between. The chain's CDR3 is CASSPGVYGYTF. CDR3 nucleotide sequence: TGTGCCAGCTCACCCGGGGTCTATGGCTACACCTTC.

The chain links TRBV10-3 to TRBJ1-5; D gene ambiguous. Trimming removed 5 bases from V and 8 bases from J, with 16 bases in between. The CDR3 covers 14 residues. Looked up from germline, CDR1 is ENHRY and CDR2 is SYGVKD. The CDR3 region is CAISQGLEGKPQHF. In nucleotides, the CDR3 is TGTGCCATCAGTCAAGGGTTGGAGGGTAAGCCCCAGCATTTT.